What follows are 26 T cell receptor beta chains derived from one specimen sequenced in a study of CD8 T cells in ankylosing spondylitis. TCRdb called the 5' RACE reads again in MiXCR, with one record for every CDR3 protein. The sample lists around 130,000 distinct CDR3 sequences; over 6.5% were seen once. The sequenced sample consisted of blood, either unsorted or a sorted T cell fraction (not recorded which). Every receptor here comes from a male donor with ankylosing spondylitis or in good health (not recorded which).

This clonotype was recorded many times. The rearrangement joins TRBV5-1 to TRBJ2-1; 7 positions match TRBD1. CDR1 is SGHRS and CDR2 is YFSETQ in the germline V gene. This CDR3 contains 15 residues. The trim removed 4 bases at V and 7 bases at J, leaving 11 bases unmatched. The CDR3, as DNA: TGCGCCAGCAGCCCCTCCCCGGGACAGACAAATGAGCAGTTCTTC. Protein: CASSPSPGQTNEQFF.

In its sample, this clonotype was seen many times. This chain connects TRBV5-1 to TRBJ2-1, with D possibly matching TRBD1 (6 bases). The CDR3 covers 15 residues. CDR1 SGHRS and CDR2 YFSETQ come from the germline V gene. Trimming pared 4 bases from V and 5 bases from J, leaving 16 bases between. The CDR3 coding sequence is TGCGCCAGCAGCGGACAGTGGAAAGGGGACAATGAGCAGTTCTTC. It is translated as CASSGQWKGDNEQFF.

This clonotype was recorded many times. The junction departs from germline at one end; a sequencing error may be responsible. The chain links TRBV20-1 to TRBJ2-7; TRBD1 might be the D (5 bases). The germline gives CDR1 DFQATT, CDR2 SNEGSKA (reference sequence). The CDR3 covers 13 residues. Here the CDR3 reads CSATLGVMREQYF. The CDR3 region has the DNA TGCAGCGCTACCCTAGGGGTTATGAGGGAGCAGTACTTC.

This clonotype was counted ten times or more. V usage is TRBV11-2 and J usage is TRBJ1-1, with 8 nucleotides matching TRBD1. This CDR3 has 14 residues. V shed 4 bases, J shed 5 bases, and the junction held 6 bases outside the gene matches. Germline V gene sequence: CDR1 SGHAT, CDR2 FQNNGV. Here the CDR3 reads CASSYQGAGTEAFF. DNA for the CDR3: TGTGCCAGCAGCTATCAGGGGGCAGGAACTGAAGCTTTCTTT. Using reference TRBV11-2 and TRBJ1-1 for the parts outside the CDR3, the full variable domain is EAGVAQSPRYKIIEKRQSVAFWCNPISGHATLYWYQQILGQGPKLLIQFQNNGVVDDSQLPKDRFSAERLKGVDSTLKIQPAKLEDSAVYLCASSYQGAGTEAFFGQGTRLTVV.

This clonotype was observed many times. The chain links TRBV27 to TRBJ2-7, with 13 nucleotides matching TRBD2. Looked up from germline, CDR1 is MNHEY and CDR2 is SMNVEV (reference sequence). The CDR3 loop spans 16 amino acids. The V gene end was trimmed by 5 bases and the J gene end by 5 bases; junction bases not matched to a gene: 9. The CDR3 loop reads CASSPGTSGIKDEQYF. DNA of the CDR3: TGTGCCAGCAGTCCCGGGACTAGCGGGATCAAGGACGAGCAGTACTTC.

At least ten counts were recorded for this clonotype. This chain uses TRBV12-3 or TRBV12-4 with TRBJ2-7; the D gene is possibly TRBD1 (6 bases). The V and J ends lost 6 bases and 2 bases respectively, with 11 bases between them. The CDR3 length is 13 residues. The CDR3 coding sequence is TGTGCCAGCAGCCGCACAGGGCCCTACGAGCAGTACTTC. This gives the protein CASSRTGPYEQYF.

In its sample, this clonotype was seen many times. The genes are TRBV20-1 and TRBJ2-5, with no clear D. The CDR3 length is 12 residues. Trimming shortened V by 7 bases and J by 4 bases, and 13 bases separated the two germline ends. CDR1 and CDR2 from the germline V gene are DFQATT and SNEGSKA (reference sequence). CDR3 residues: CSELRSGETQYF. The DNA for the CDR3 is TGCAGTGAGCTTAGGTCGGGAGAGACCCAGTACTTC.

This clonotype was recorded many times. V is TRBV7-8 and J is TRBJ1-5, with D perhaps TRBD1 (5 bases). CDR1 and CDR2 (germline): SGHVS, FQNEAQ. CDR3 size: 15 residues. Trimming stripped 5 bases from V and 3 bases from J, with 14 bases between. In DNA form, the CDR3 reads TGTGCCAGCAGCCGCCTCGGGGACTCCAATCAGCCCCAGCATTTT. It is translated as CASSRLGDSNQPQHF.

This clonotype appeared many times. The CDR3: CSARDYSYEQYF. The DNA for the CDR3 is TGCAGTGCTAGAGACTACTCCTACGAGCAGTACTTC. The V and J genes are TRBV20-1 and TRBJ2-7; no firm D call. This CDR3 is 12 amino acids long. Trimming removed 0 bases from V and 0 bases from J, with 3 bases in between. Per the germline V gene, CDR1 is DFQATT and CDR2 is SNEGSKA (reference sequence).

This clonotype was picked up many times. This chain uses TRBV7-9 with TRBJ1-2, with 7 bases matching TRBD1. Germline trimming cut 4 bases from V and 7 bases from J; bases unmatched to any gene: 18. CDR1 is SEHNR and CDR2 is FQNEAQ in the germline V gene (reference sequence). This CDR3 comprises 17 residues. The CDR3 sequence is CASSSTGDRDNGRGYTF. For the CDR3, the DNA is TGTGCCAGCAGCTCCACGGGAGACAGGGACAATGGGCGTGGCTACACCTTC.

This clonotype has at least ten counts. The rearrangement joins TRBV20-1 to TRBJ2-1; 10 positions match TRBD2. The junction had 4 bases not matched to a gene; V was cut back by 3 bases and J by 8 bases. CDR3 length: 13 amino acids. Per the germline V gene, CDR1 is DFQATT and CDR2 is SNEGSKA (reference sequence). CDR3 bases: TGCAGTGCTAGGAGCGGGGGGGCATATGAGCAGTTCTTC. This gives the protein CSARSGGAYEQFF.

This clonotype appeared many times. The chain combines TRBV5-1 with TRBJ2-5; weak D call: TRBD2 (5 bases). The V gene's germline CDR1 is SGHRS and CDR2 YFSETQ. The germline V and J ends were trimmed by 4 bases and 3 bases, with 10 bases remaining between them. The CDR3 loop spans 13 amino acids. The CDR3 DNA follows: TGCGCCAGCAGCCAATACGGGGAAGAGACCCAGTACTTC. The encoded protein is CASSQYGEETQYF.

This clonotype was counted at least ten times. The chain links TRBV20-1 to TRBJ2-7, with TRBD1 as a possible D gene (5 bases). CDR1 DFQATT and CDR2 SNEGSKA come from the germline V gene (reference sequence). The CDR3 has 14 residues. For the CDR3, the DNA is TGCAGCCTGTGGGGCGGTAGGAGACCCTACGAGCAGTACTTC. It specifies CSLWGGRRPYEQYF.

This clonotype was counted at least ten times. The rearrangement links TRBV6-1 to TRBJ2-1; 12 bases are shared with TRBD2. V dropped 6 bases and J dropped 4; count of bases not matched to a gene: 4. The CDR3 spans 15 residues. Looked up from germline, CDR1 is MNHNS and CDR2 is SASEGT. The CDR3 nucleotides are TGTGCCAGCAGCCGGACTAGCGGGGTTTACAATGAGCAGTTCTTC. This sequence encodes CASSRTSGVYNEQFF.

This clonotype was seen ten or more times. The V gene is TRBV20-1, the J gene TRBJ2-1, with 7 nucleotides matching TRBD2. J was trimmed by 3 bases and V by 6 bases; bases with no gene match: 11. Germline V lookup: CDR1 DFQATT, CDR2 SNEGSKA (reference sequence). This CDR3 region has 15 residues. The CDR3 DNA reads as TGCAGTGCCACCGGGATACTAGCGAACTACAATGAGCAGTTCTTC. It encodes CSATGILANYNEQFF.

This clonotype was counted many times. The rearrangement uses TRBV20-1 and TRBJ2-1; perhaps TRBD2 as D (5 bases). CDR3 size: 9 residues. CDR1 is DFQATT and CDR2 is SNEGSKA in the germline V gene (reference sequence). CDR3 DNA sequence: TGCAGCGCGCGGGATGAGCAGTTCTTC. Translating gives CSARDEQFF.

This clonotype was detected many times. The chain has TRBV4-2 and TRBJ2-5; D uncertain. Trimming left V 0 bases short and J 5 bases short, with 13 bases between. This CDR3 region has 15 residues. Germline values: CDR1 LGHNA, CDR2 YNFKEQ. The CDR3 DNA follows: TGTGCCAGCAGCCAAGATTGGGCAGGCGCGGAGACCCAGTACTTC. It is translated as CASSQDWAGAETQYF.

This clonotype was detected ten times or more. The V call is TRBV7-2, the J call TRBJ1-6; the match to TRBD1 covers 8 bases. CDR3 length: 14 residues. In germline, CDR1 is SGHTA, CDR2 FQGNSA. The junction had 6 bases not matched to a gene; V was cut back by 5 bases and J by 9 bases. In nucleotides, the CDR3 is TGTGCCAGCAGCCCGACAGGGGAAGTTTCACCCCTCCACTTT. It codes for CASSPTGEVSPLHF. The entire variable domain, with the rest obtained from reference TRBV7-2 and TRBJ1-6, is as follows: GAGVSQSPSNKVTEKGKDVELRCDPISGHTALYWYRQSLGQGLEFLIYFQGNSAPDKSGLPSDRFSAERTGGSVSTLTIQRTQQEDSAVYLCASSPTGEVSPLHFGNGTRLTVT.

In this sample, this clonotype turned up many times. The chain joins TRBV15 to TRBJ1-2; no definite D call. The CDR3 spans 14 residues. V lost 4 bases, J lost 2 bases, and 11 bases lay in between. Germline-derived CDR1 and CDR2 are LNHNV and YYDKDF (reference sequence). This chain's CDR3 is CATSIPLRNYGYTF. CDR3 nucleotide sequence: TGTGCCACCAGCATACCCCTGAGAAACTATGGCTACACCTTC.

This clonotype was found many times. The chain carries TRBV7-8 and TRBJ2-1, with TRBD1 matching 8 bases. The CDR3 contains 16 residues. J was trimmed by 0 bases and V by 5 bases; bases with no gene match: 6. CDR1 SGHVS and CDR2 FQNEAQ come from the germline V gene. The CDR3 DNA reads TGTGCCAGCAGCGGAGGACAGGGTAGCTCCTACAATGAGCAGTTCTTC. It yields the protein CASSGGQGSSYNEQFF.

This clonotype was recorded many times. The chain combines TRBV5-5 with TRBJ2-3; either TRBD1 or TRBD2 may supply D (6 bases each). From germline, CDR1 is SGHKS and CDR2 YYEKEE (reference sequence). The V gene lost 1 base and the J gene lost 3 bases, with 12 bases spanning the gap. CDR3 length equals 15 residues. The CDR3 DNA follows: TGTGCCAGCAGCTTGCTTCCGGGGGCGACAGATACGCAGTATTTT. Translation: CASSLLPGATDTQYF.

This clonotype came up many times. Likely a read error: the CDR3 ends without its conserved phenylalanine or tryptophan. The limits of the CDR3 on the DNA are not certain, so only TCRdb's listed CDR3 is given. This sequence joins TRBV11-2 and TRBJ2-5; the D segment call TRBD2 is taken from the table without a DNA check. The CDR3 length is 14 residues, termini included. CDR1 is SGHAT and CDR2 is FQNNGV in the germline V gene. The CDR3 is CASSLEASGGTEFV.

The chain couples TRBV12-5 to TRBJ2-7; D is unclear. Germline V gene lookup returns CDR1 LGHNT and CDR2 FRNRAP. This CDR3 region has 16 residues. Trimming took 0 bases from V and 2 from J, leaving 14 bases between them. DNA for the CDR3: TGTGCTAGTGGTTTGGTAAAGGTTAACAGAGCCTACGAGCAGTACTTC. It is translated as CASGLVKVNRAYEQYF.

This clonotype appeared many times. The V gene is TRBV5-1, the J gene TRBJ2-1; TRBD2 aligns across 10 bases. V was clipped by 7 bases and J by 2 bases; unmatched bases: 6. Germline-derived CDR1 and CDR2 are SGHRS and YFSETQ. The CDR3 is 15 residues long. The CDR3 nucleotides read TGCGCCAGCGTGCAACTAGCGGGAACCTACAATGAGCAGTTCTTC. Translated: CASVQLAGTYNEQFF. The entire variable domain, with the rest obtained from reference TRBV5-1 and TRBJ2-1, is as follows: KAGVTQTPRYLIKTRGQQVTLSCSPISGHRSVSWYQQTPGQGLQFLFEYFSETQRNKGNFPGRFSGRQFSNSRSEMNVSTLELGDSALYLCASVQLAGTYNEQFFGPGTRLTVL.

Many counts were recorded for this clonotype. The gene calls are TRBV20-1 and TRBJ2-2; perhaps TRBD2 as D (6 bases). The V gene lost 5 bases and the J gene lost 4 bases, with 14 bases spanning the gap. Germline CDR1 DFQATT, CDR2 SNEGSKA (reference sequence). The CDR3 is 14 residues long. The CDR3 bases are TGCAGTGCTCCCGCTGGGGGGAGCACCGGGGAGCTGTTTTTT. Its protein is CSAPAGGSTGELFF.

The chain employs TRBV5-4 and TRBJ1-6; a possible D gene is TRBD1 (6 bases). This CDR3 has 14 residues. Germline V lookup: CDR1 SGHNT, CDR2 YYREEE (reference sequence). Trimming took 5 bases from V and 10 from J, leaving 16 bases between them. CDR3 residues: CASRVTGSKSPLHF. CDR3 nucleotides: TGTGCCAGCAGGGTCACAGGGAGTAAATCACCCCTCCACTTT.